These T cell receptor beta chains were read from a single sample in a study of coeliac disease. Measured with immunoSEQ multiplex PCR; TCRdb has only the in-frame clones, and not every one. The table has under 5,500 clones, about 61% seen once. The sequenced sample was intraepithelial lymphocytes from the gut. Receptors originate from a human donor with active celiac disease. CDR3s include the opening cysteine and the closing phenylalanine or tryptophan. D genes are given only for firm matches. Not all rows give a size; the values are once, few, many and, for expanded clones, a class.

J | size | V | D | DNA | CDR3
TRBJ2-7 | . | TRBV7-6 | . | TGTGCCAGCAGCTTAGGGCCCAATTACGAGCAGTACTTC | CASSLGPNYEQYF
TRBJ1-2 | medium-sized | TRBV25-1 | TRBD1 | TGTGCCAGCAGCGATCCTAGTCACTACCCAACAGGGGGTGGTGGCTACACCTTC | CASSDPSHYPTGGGGYTF
TRBJ1-4 | . | TRBV28 | TRBD1 | TGTGCCAGCAGGCCGGGACAGGGGCATGAAAAACTGTTTTTT | CASRPGQGHEKLFF
TRBJ2-7 | few | TRBV6-1 | TRBD2 | TGTGCCAGCAGTTTTTGGACTAGCGGGGGCTACGAGCAGTACTTC | CASSFWTSGGYEQYF
TRBJ1-2 | . | TRBV18 | . | TGTGCCAGCTCGCCCCCCTGGGGCTGGAACTATGGCTACACCTTC | CASSPPWGWNYGYTF
TRBJ2-7 | few | TRBV5-1 | . | TGCGCCAGCAGCTTGGAGGACAATATGTGGTACTTC | CASSLEDNMWYF
TRBJ2-5 | once | TRBV9 | . | TGTGCCAGCAGCGATCCTAGGGGCCAAGAGACCCAGTACTTC | CASSDPRGQETQYF
TRBJ1-5 | . | TRBV4-1 | . | TGCGCCAGCAGTCTAGCCCCCGGACTCGTCAATCAGCCCCAGCATTTT | CASSLAPGLVNQPQHF
TRBJ2-1 | few | TRBV7-3 | . | TGTGCCAGCAGCCCAAATAGCGGATCCTACAATGAGCAGTTCTTC | CASSPNSGSYNEQFF
TRBJ2-2 | . | TRBV5-6 | . | TGTGCCAGCAGCTTGTGTACAGGACGGACGAACACCGGGGAGCTGTTTTTT | CASSLCTGRTNTGELFF
TRBJ1-5 | few | TRBV28 | . | TGTGCCAGCATCCCAGTACAGGGAAGTCAGCCCCAGCATTTT | CASIPVQGSQPQHF
TRBJ2-3 | . | TRBV4-3 | . | TGCGCCAGCAGCCAGGGAGTTCCTCCAGATACGCAGTATTTT | CASSQGVPPDTQYF
TRBJ1-1 | . | TRBV28 | . | TGTGCCAGCAGTCCGCTCGGGGCTGAAGCTTTCTTT | CASSPLGAEAFF
TRBJ2-7 | few | TRBV27 | . | TGTGCCAGCAGACGAGGGACAGAGCAGTACTTC | CASRRGTEQYF
TRBJ1-2 | large | TRBV19 | TRBD1 | TGTGCCAGTATGAAGTATGAAACAGGGGAGGCTAACTATGGCTACACCTTC | CASMKYETGEANYGYTF
TRBJ2-7 | once | TRBV28 | TRBD2 | TGTGCCAGCAGTTTCCCGACTAGCGGGAGGCCCGACGAGCAGTACTTC | CASSFPTSGRPDEQYF
TRBJ2-2 | once | TRBV7-2 | TRBD1 | TGTGCCACCCCACTATTTCGACAGGGTAACACCGGGGAGCTGTTTTTT | CATPLFRQGNTGELFF
TRBJ2-3 | . | TRBV19 | TRBD1 | TGTGCCAGTAGTATCCCCTTGACAGGGTCCGGTGGAGATACGCAGTATTTT | CASSIPLTGSGGDTQYF
TRBJ2-2 | . | TRBV27 | TRBD2 | TGTGCCAGCAGTTTCCCTAGCGGTCTGATGGGCGGGGAGCTGTTTTTT | CASSFPSGLMGGELFF
TRBJ2-1 | . | TRBV10-1 | . | TGCGCCAGCAGTGAGTCGACCCCCAGGTCGGGGGAGCAGTTCTTC | CASSESTPRSGEQFF
TRBJ1-3 | few | TRBV18 | . | TGTGCCAGCTCCCGAGGCGGTTCCATCGCTGGAAACACCATATATTTT | CASSRGGSIAGNTIYF
TRBJ2-1 | medium-sized | TRBV7-3 | . | TGTGCCAGCAGCCCTAACAGCGGGCCATCCAATGAGCAGTTCTTC | CASSPNSGPSNEQFF
TRBJ2-5 | once | TRBV28 | . | TGTGCCAGCAGTTTATGGAGGGGGGGCTGGACCCAGTACTTC | CASSLWRGGWTQYF
TRBJ2-2 | few | TRBV25-1 | TRBD1 | TGTGCCAGCAGTCTCAACCGGGACAGAACAGACACCGGGGAGCTGTTTTTT | CASSLNRDRTDTGELFF
TRBJ2-2 | . | TRBV7-3 | . | TGTGCCAGCAGCTTAATCTTCGGGACTGTGAACACCGGGGAGCTGTTTTTT | CASSLIFGTVNTGELFF
TRBJ2-2 | . | TRBV29-1 | TRBD1 | TGCTCCGCGGGACAGGAGGACACCGGGGAGCTGTTTTTT | CSAGQEDTGELFF
TRBJ2-3 | . | TRBV5-1 | . | TGCGCCAGCAGTCCCGTACTAGCCCAGTCCACAGATACGCAGTATTTT | CASSPVLAQSTDTQYF
TRBJ1-1 | . | TRBV5-1 | . | TGCGCCAGCAGCCAGTACATGCTTGGGAACACTGAAGCTTTCTTT | CASSQYMLGNTEAFF
TRBJ2-7 | . | TRBV7-3 | . | TGTGCCAGCAGGTCACGCCGACTGATTTCCTACGAGCAGTACTTC | CASRSRRLISYEQYF
TRBJ2-1 | . | TRBV5-4 | . | TGTGCCAGCAGCTTGCCCAGGGGAAACTACAATGAGCAGTTCTTC | CASSLPRGNYNEQFF
TRBJ2-5 | . | TRBV4-1 | TRBD1 | TGCGCCAGCAGCCAACAGGGGGAAGAGACCCAGTACTTC | CASSQQGEETQYF
TRBJ2-3 | . | TRBV6-1 | TRBD2 | TGTGCCAGCAGTGAAGCGCGGGGGGGGATTGTGAGCACAGATACGCAGTATTTT | CASSEARGGIVSTDTQYF
TRBJ2-3 | medium-sized | TRBV7-8 | . | TGTGCCAGCAGCTTAGCGAGTCGCGTGGGGACTGACCGAGATACGCAGTATTTT | CASSLASRVGTDRDTQYF
TRBJ2-2 | once | TRBV2 | . | TGTGCCAGCAGTGAGGCCGCCGGGGAGCTGTTTTTT | CASSEAAGELFF
TRBJ2-1 | . | TRBV9 | . | TGTGCCAGCAGCGTAGGGGACTCGGCGGAGCAGTTCTTC | CASSVGDSAEQFF
TRBJ1-1 | . | TRBV25-1 | . | TGTGCCAGCCGGAGGTTCATGGAGAACACTGAAGCTTTCTTT | CASRRFMENTEAFF
TRBJ2-1 | . | TRBV4-1 | TRBD2 | TGCGCCAGCAGCCACCTAGCGGGAGGTCCCAATGAGCAGTTCTTC | CASSHLAGGPNEQFF
TRBJ1-1 | large | TRBV10-3 | . | TGTGCCACCTTTACTCCCACTGAAGCTTTCTTT | CATFTPTEAFF
TRBJ1-5 | . | TRBV23-1 | . | TGCGCCAGCAGTCGACGCGGCGGCGACAATCAGCCCCAGCATTTT | CASSRRGGDNQPQHF
TRBJ2-1 | few | TRBV7-9 | . | TGTGCCAGCAGCTTAGTGTCTTGGCTTCCCTCCTACAATGAGCAGTTCTTC | CASSLVSWLPSYNEQFF
TRBJ2-7 | . | TRBV21-1 | . | TGTGCCAGCAGGGGGGACTGCCTGACTCCCTACGAGCAGTACTTC | CASRGDCLTPYEQYF
TRBJ1-1 | . | TRBV5-4 | . | TGTGCCAGCAGCTTGGTCCCCGATGGGAGCACTGAAGCTTTCTTT | CASSLVPDGSTEAFF
TRBJ2-3 | . | TRBV18 | TRBD2 | TGTGCCAGCTCACCACGGGAGGGTGATACGCAGTATTTT | CASSPREGDTQYF
TRBJ2-7 | . | TRBV6-5 | TRBD2 | TGTGCCAGCACCGGCGGCGGGAGGAACTACGAGCAGTACTTC | CASTGGGRNYEQYF
TRBJ2-3 | . | TRBV2 | TRBD2 | TGTGCCAGTCAACTAGCGGGAGTCACAGATACGCAGTATTTT | CASQLAGVTDTQYF
TRBJ2-7 | few | TRBV6-1 | . | TGTGCCAGCAGTGAAGGGAGATCCTACGAGCAGTACTTC | CASSEGRSYEQYF